The present T cell receptor (beta chain) was sequenced within a study of monozygotic twins with inflammatory bowel disease. The template switching step added UMIs that contained a 6-nucleotide sample barcode. TCRdb reanalyzed the 5' RACE reads and collapses them to one entry per CDR3 protein, without DNA. The table for this sample gives 350,000 to 550,000 distinct CDR3 sequences. Per germline, CDR1 DFQATT and CDR2 SNEGSKA (reference sequence). This CDR3 has 11 amino acids. Collection yielded 2.5 to 3 ml of blood per donor. The genes are TRBV20-1 and TRBJ2-1; TCRdb picks TRBD1, but there is no DNA to check that call. Sample: blood. The TCR originated in a human donor with ulcerative colitis or Crohn's disease, or a healthy co-twin of an affected twin (not recorded which). CDR3 residues: CSAPNPGGQFF.